This entry concerns a single TCR beta chain. The donors were all Caucasian adults (living in Nashville, Tennessee). A deep-level run was used for the assay. Sequencing of unsorted PBMC DNA was carried out using ten immunoSEQ deep assay plates. Generated by immunoSEQ multiplex PCR, the TCRdb table keeps only in-frame clones and is missing some. The data show about 450,000 clones, roughly 83% seen once. This entry is derived from a study of shared clonotypes between healthy human individuals. The sequence came from a woman between 40 and 55 years old in good health. Some clones in this sample may be carry-over from other donors' samples. The sample was PBMCs.

CDR3 nucleotides: TGTGCCAGCAGCTTGGCCTGGGGTGGCTACACCTTC. Translation gives CASSLAWGGYTF. The chain recombines TRBV5-5 with TRBJ1-2; D gene ambiguous. V was trimmed by 0 bases and J by 7 bases, leaving 7 bases between them. Germline CDR1 reads SGHKS; CDR2 reads YYEKEE (reference sequence). The CDR3 spans 12 residues. Together with reference TRBV5-5 and TRBJ1-2, the CDR3 gives the full variable domain: DAGVTQSPTHLIKTRGQQVTLRCSPISGHKSVSWYQQVLGQGPQFIFQYYEKEERGRGNFPDRFSARQFPNYSSELNVNALLLGDSALYLCASSLAWGGYTFGSGTRLTVV.